This T cell receptor (beta chain) was observed in a study of T cells in Graves' hyperthyroidism and ophthalmopathy. Clinical Activity Scores of at least 3, NOSPECS grades of at least 4 and durations under 3 months characterized ophthalmopathy patients. The CDR3 loop spans 11 amino acids. V was clipped by 3 bases and J by 4 bases, with 7 bases between them. Germline loops: CDR1 DFQATT, CDR2 SNEGSKA (reference sequence). This clonotype was counted a few times. Its antigen is still unknown. Broader study findings: Most thyroid-expanded clonotypes above 0.001 were also found in blood. Ophthalmopathy, as predicted by the model, came a median approximately 6.5 months after the prediction.

Amplified TCR beta CDR3 regions came from RNA transcripts. An initial round of RT-PCR targeting the TCR CDR3 relied on the HTBI primer set. TCRdb re-called the multiplex PCR reads through MiXCR, storing one row per CDR3 protein. The repertoire holds about 480,000 distinct CDR3 sequences, with around a quarter as singletons. The chain uses TRBV20-1 and TRBJ2-7; D call uncertain. This clonotype was obtained from a woman aged 30 to 39 with Graves' ophthalmopathy. Sequenced input: blood. The chain's CDR3 is CSASLDYEQYF. The CDR3 DNA reads TGCAGTGCTAGTTTAGATTACGAGCAGTACTTC.